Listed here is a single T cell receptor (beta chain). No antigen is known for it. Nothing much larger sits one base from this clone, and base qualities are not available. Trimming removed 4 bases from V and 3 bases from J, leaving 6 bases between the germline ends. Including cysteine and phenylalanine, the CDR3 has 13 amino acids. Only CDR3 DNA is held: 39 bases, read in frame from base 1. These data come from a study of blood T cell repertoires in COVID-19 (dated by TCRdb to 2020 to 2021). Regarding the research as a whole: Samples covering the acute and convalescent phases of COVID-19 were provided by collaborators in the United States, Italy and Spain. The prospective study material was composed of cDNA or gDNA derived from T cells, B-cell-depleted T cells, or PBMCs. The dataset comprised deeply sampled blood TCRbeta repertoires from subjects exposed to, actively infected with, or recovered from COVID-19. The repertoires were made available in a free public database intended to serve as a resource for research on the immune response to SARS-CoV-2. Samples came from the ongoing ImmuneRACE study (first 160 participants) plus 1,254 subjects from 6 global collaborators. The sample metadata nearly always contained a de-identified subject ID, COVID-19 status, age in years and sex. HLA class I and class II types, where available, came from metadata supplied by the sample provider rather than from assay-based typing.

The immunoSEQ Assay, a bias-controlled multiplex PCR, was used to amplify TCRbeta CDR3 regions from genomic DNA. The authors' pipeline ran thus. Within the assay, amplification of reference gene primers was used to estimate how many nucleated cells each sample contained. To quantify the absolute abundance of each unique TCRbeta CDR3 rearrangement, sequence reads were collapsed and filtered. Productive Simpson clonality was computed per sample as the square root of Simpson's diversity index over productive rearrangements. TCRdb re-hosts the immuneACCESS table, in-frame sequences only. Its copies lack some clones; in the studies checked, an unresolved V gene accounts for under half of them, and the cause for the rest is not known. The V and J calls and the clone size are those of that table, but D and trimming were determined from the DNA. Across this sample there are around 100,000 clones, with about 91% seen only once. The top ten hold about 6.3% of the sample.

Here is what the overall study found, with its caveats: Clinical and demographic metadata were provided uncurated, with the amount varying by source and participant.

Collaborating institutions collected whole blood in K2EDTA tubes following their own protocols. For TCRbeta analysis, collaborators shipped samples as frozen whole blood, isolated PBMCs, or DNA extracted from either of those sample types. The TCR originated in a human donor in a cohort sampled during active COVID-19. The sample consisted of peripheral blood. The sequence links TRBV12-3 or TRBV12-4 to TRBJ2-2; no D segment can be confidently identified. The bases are TGTGCCAGCAGTTCAGTGTACACCGGGGAGCTGTTTTTT. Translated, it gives CASSSVYTGELFF.